The clone carrying this TCR beta chain was observed once. This sample is part of a study of blood T cell repertoires in COVID-19. As for the study in general: Sites in the United States, Italy and Spain provided acute and convalescent COVID-19 samples. PBMCs, B-cell-depleted T cells, or T cells were the source of the cDNA or gDNA that made up the material.

V gave up 3 bases and J gave up 0 bases, with 8 bases separating them. The CDR3 totals 13 residues. The germline gives CDR1 GTSNPN, CDR2 SVGIG (reference sequence). In the authors' workflow: Reference gene primer amplification yielded estimated nucleated cell counts. Sequencing used immunoSEQ multiplex PCR; TCRdb keeps in-frame clones, though not all of them. That table furnishes V, J and clone size, whereas the DNA furnished D and trimming. This table has 100,000 or so clones, about nine tenths appearing once. The chain combines TRBV30 with TRBJ1-1, with D uncertain. The TCR originated in a man aged 45-65 years with active COVID-19. The sample comprised peripheral blood. The CDR3 loop is CAWRVDMNTEAFF. DNA of the CDR3: TGTGCCTGGAGGGTTGACATGAACACTGAAGCTTTCTTT.